Below are 7 T cell receptor beta chains sequenced from a single sample in a study of T and B cells in COVID-19 patients. Each TRB amplification used roughly 220-550 ng of genomic DNA from blood. TRB rearrangements were amplified by multiplex PCR with BIOMED2 TRB-A/B primers. MiXCR, applied by TCRdb to the multiplex PCR reads, yields one record per CDR3 protein. Of roughly 7,000 distinct CDR3 sequences listed, 20% to 25% are singletons. Source material: blood. The source of these receptors is a human donor who had recovered from COVID-19.

This clonotype is labeled medium-sized. The chain uses TRBV5-1 and TRBJ2-3, with TRBD1 identical over 8 bases. V was pared by 0 bases and J by 6 bases, with 9 bases of the junction left unmatched. This CDR3 is 16 amino acids long. The germline gives CDR1 SGHRS, CDR2 YFSETQ. CDR3 residues: CASSLALTGAGDTQYF. CDR3 DNA: TGCGCCAGCAGCTTGGCGTTGACAGGGGCGGGGGATACGCAGTATTTT.

V usage is TRBV12-3 or TRBV12-4 and J usage is TRBJ2-2; D might be TRBD1 (6 bases). Trimming stripped 7 bases from V and 1 base from J, with 10 bases between. The CDR3 consists of 14 residues. The CDR3 sequence: CASKGGRNTGELFF. CDR3 in DNA: TGTGCCAGCAAAGGGGGTCGGAACACCGGGGAGCTGTTTTTT.

The sample holds a few counts of this clonotype. The genes are TRBV11-2 and TRBJ2-3; D may be TRBD1 or TRBD2 (6 bases each). Germline assignment: CDR1 SGHAT and CDR2 FQNNGV. The CDR3 runs 17 residues. The V and J ends lost 2 bases and 4 bases respectively, with 19 bases between them. The CDR3 loop is CASSLHPGAVNSDTQYF. CDR3 coding DNA: TGTGCCAGCAGCTTACATCCGGGGGCCGTCAACTCAGATACGCAGTATTTT.

This clonotype appeared a single time. A read error is possible here, since a much larger clone lies one base away. The chain uses TRBV6-5 and TRBJ2-3; TRBD2 is a possible D gene (5 bases). The CDR3 loop spans 13 amino acids. Germline CDR1 MNHEY, CDR2 SVGAGI. In nucleotides, the CDR3 is TGTGCCAGCCGAATGTCTAGCACAGATACGCAGTGTTTT. Its translation: CASRMSSTDTQCF.

This clonotype has only a few counts. V usage is TRBV6-1 and J usage is TRBJ1-2; D possibly corresponds to TRBD1 (5 bases). The CDR3 runs to 13 residues. The germline V gene has CDR1 MNHNS and CDR2 SASEGT. V was shortened by 6 bases and J by 8 bases, with 16 bases between the two germline ends. The CDR3 reads CASRRDTQGGYTF. CDR3 bases: TGTGCCAGCAGACGTGACACCCAGGGAGGCTACACCTTC.

This clonotype has a handful of counts. J is TRBJ2-5 and V is TRBV5-1; possibly TRBD1 or TRBD2 for D (5 bases each). Deletions cut 0 bases from V and 5 bases from J, with 14 bases between. The CDR3 contains 15 residues. CDR1 is SGHRS and CDR2 is YFSETQ in the germline V gene. The CDR3 loop is CASSLGSGTGETQYF. CDR3 in DNA: TGCGCCAGCAGCTTGGGGTCAGGGACGGGTGAGACCCAGTACTTC. Based on the CDR3 plus reference TRBV5-1 and TRBJ2-5, the full variable domain is KAGVTQTPRYLIKTRGQQVTLSCSPISGHRSVSWYQQTPGQGLQFLFEYFSETQRNKGNFPGRFSGRQFSNSRSEMNVSTLELGDSALYLCASSLGSGTGETQYFGPGTRLLVL.

Concerning this clonotype: The junction differs from germline at one of its ends, possibly a read error. The chain is built from TRBV6-1 and TRBJ1-2; no clear D. CDR1 is MNHNS and CDR2 is SASEGT in the germline V gene. The CDR3 contains 13 residues. CDR3 DNA sequence: TGTGCCATCAGTGAGTCGCCACCCTATGGCTACACCTTC. Translating gives CAISESPPYGYTF.